The present TCR beta chain was sequenced within a study of cytomegalovirus exposure and HLA in healthy donors. These donors, healthy bone marrow donors, were studied. Worth noting for this clone: As yet, its antigen is unknown.

PCR amplification relied on 60 Vbeta primers (plus 13 Jbeta primers). Assay: immunoSEQ multiplex PCR; the TCRdb copy retains only in-frame clones and omits some. The sample has 90,000 to 120,000 clones, roughly three quarters seen once. CDR3 length equals 14 residues. V lost 1 base and J 4 bases, leaving 8 bases between the germline ends. In germline, CDR1 is SGHRS, CDR2 YFSETQ. Points from the study as a whole: Sequencing likely caused a cluster of highly shared sequence variants. Investigators reported under 200 TCR beta chains as tied to cytomegalovirus.

The rearrangement uses TRBV5-1 and TRBJ2-2; no definite D call. Sequencing was done on a sample of PBMCs. This TCR derives from a man between 18 and 29 years old in good health and CMV-seronegative. CDR3 protein: CASSLTALTGELFF. The CDR3 bases are TGCGCCAGCAGCTTGACAGCCCTCACCGGGGAGCTGTTTTTT. The whole variable domain, filled in from reference TRBV5-1 and TRBJ2-2, reads KAGVTQTPRYLIKTRGQQVTLSCSPISGHRSVSWYQQTPGQGLQFLFEYFSETQRNKGNFPGRFSGRQFSNSRSEMNVSTLELGDSALYLCASSLTALTGELFFGEGSRLTVL.